This paragraph covers one T cell receptor (beta chain) sequence. From germline, CDR1 is MDHEN and CDR2 SYDVKM. V was cut by 8 bases and J by 0 bases, with 10 bases left in between. The CDR3 spans 14 residues. Libraries were prepared by immunoSEQ multiplex PCR; TCRdb keeps only in-frame clonotypes and omits some of them. Among 100,000 to 150,000 clones listed, around 92% were seen once. The data were taken from a study of control samples from healthy donors and cancer patients. The origin of this receptor is a man between 45 and 60 years old with head and neck cancer. The sequencing sample was made of PBMCs. The gene calls are TRBV28 and TRBJ1-4; weak D call: TRBD1 (5 bases). This CDR3 reads CASQRGSTNEKLFF. CDR3 nucleotide sequence: TGTGCCAGCCAAAGGGGTTCAACTAATGAAAAACTGTTTTTT.